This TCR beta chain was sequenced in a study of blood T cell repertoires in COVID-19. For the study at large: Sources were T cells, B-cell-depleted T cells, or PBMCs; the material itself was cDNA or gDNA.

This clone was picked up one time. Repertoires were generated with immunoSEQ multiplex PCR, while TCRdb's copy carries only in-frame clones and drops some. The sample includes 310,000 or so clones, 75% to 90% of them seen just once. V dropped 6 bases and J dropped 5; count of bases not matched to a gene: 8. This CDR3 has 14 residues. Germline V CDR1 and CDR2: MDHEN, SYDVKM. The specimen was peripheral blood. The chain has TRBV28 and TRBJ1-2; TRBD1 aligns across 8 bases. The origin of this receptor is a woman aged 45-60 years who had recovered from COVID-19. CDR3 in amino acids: CASSSPDRVYGYTF. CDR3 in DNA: TGTGCCAGCAGCTCCCCGGACAGGGTGTATGGCTACACCTTC.